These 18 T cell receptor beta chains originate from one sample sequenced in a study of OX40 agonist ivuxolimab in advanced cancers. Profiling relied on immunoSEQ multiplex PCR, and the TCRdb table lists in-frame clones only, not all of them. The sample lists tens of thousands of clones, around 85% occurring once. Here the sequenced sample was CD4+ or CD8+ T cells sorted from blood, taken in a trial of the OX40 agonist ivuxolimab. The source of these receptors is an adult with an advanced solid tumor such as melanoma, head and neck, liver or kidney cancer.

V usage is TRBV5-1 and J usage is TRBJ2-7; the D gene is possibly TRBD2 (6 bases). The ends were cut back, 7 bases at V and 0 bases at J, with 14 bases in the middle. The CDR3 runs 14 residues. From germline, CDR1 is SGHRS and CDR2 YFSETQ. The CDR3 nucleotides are TGCGCCAGCCGCTCATTCGGGGGCTCCTACGAGCAGTACTTC. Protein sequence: CASRSFGGSYEQYF.

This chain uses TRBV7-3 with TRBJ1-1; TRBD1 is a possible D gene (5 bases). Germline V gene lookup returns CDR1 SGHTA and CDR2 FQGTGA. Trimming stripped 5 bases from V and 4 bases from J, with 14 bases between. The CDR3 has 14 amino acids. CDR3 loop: CASSPGLLGTEAFF. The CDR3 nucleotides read TGTGCCAGCAGCCCGGGACTATTGGGCACTGAAGCTTTCTTT.

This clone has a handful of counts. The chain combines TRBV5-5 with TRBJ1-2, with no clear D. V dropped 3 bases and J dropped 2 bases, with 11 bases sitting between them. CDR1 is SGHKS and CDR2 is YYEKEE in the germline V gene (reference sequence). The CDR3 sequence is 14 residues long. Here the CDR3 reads CASSYLTENYGYTF. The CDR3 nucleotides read TGTGCCAGCAGCTACCTGACGGAAAACTATGGCTACACCTTC.

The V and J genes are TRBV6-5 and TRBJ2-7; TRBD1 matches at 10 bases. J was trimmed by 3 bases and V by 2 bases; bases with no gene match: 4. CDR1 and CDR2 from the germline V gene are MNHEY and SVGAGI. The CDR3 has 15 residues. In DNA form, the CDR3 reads TGTGCCAGCAGTTACCCCCGGGACAGGGGCTACGAGCAGTACTTC. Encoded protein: CASSYPRDRGYEQYF.

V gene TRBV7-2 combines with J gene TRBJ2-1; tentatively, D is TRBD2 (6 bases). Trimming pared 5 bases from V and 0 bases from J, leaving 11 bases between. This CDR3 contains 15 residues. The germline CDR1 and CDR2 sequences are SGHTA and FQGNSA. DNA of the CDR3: TGTGCCAGCAGCCCCGGGACTGCCTCCTACAATGAGCAGTTCTTC. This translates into CASSPGTASYNEQFF.

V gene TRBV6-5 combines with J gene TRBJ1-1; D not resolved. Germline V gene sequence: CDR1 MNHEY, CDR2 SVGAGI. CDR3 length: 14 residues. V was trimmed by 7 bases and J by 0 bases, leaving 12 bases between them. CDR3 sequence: CASKALVLNTEAFF. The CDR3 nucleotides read TGTGCCAGCAAAGCCTTGGTGCTGAACACTGAAGCTTTCTTT.

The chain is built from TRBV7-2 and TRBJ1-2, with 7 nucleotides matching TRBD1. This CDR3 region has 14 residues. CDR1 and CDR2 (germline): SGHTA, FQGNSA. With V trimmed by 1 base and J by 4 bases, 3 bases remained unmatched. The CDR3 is CASSLVRDSYGYTF. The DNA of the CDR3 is TGTGCCAGCAGCTTAGTTCGGGACAGCTATGGCTACACCTTC.

The CDR3 sequence is CASSVVGDTEAFF. CDR3 sequence (DNA): TGTGCCAGCAGCGTAGTGGGGGATACTGAAGCTTTCTTT. The chain joins TRBV9 to TRBJ1-1; perhaps TRBD1 as D (5 bases). The V gene lost 0 bases and the J gene lost 5 bases, with 8 bases spanning the gap. From germline, CDR1 is SGDLS and CDR2 YYNGEE. This CDR3 is 13 amino acids long.

CDR3 sequence (DNA): TGTGCCAGCAGACGACAGGGTTTCAGCAATCAGCCCCAGCATTTT. Its protein is CASRRQGFSNQPQHF. This sequence joins TRBV2 and TRBJ1-5, with TRBD1 matching over 7 bases. V lost 6 bases, J lost 1 base, and 6 bases stayed unmatched. CDR3 size: 15 residues. The germline V gene encodes CDR1 SNHLY and CDR2 FYNNEI.

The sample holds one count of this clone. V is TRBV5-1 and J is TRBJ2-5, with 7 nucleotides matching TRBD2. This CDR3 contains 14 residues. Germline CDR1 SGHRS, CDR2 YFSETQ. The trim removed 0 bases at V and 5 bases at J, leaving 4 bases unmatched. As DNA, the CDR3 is TGCGCCAGCAGCTTGGGAAGCGGGGTGGAGACCCAGTACTTC. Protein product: CASSLGSGVETQYF.

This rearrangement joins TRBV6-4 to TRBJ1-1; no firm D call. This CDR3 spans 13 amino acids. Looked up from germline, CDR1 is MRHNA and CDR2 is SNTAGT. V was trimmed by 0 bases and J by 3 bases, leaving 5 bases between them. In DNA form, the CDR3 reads TGTGCCAGCAGTGACTCAGCGGACACTGAAGCTTTCTTT. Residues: CASSDSADTEAFF.

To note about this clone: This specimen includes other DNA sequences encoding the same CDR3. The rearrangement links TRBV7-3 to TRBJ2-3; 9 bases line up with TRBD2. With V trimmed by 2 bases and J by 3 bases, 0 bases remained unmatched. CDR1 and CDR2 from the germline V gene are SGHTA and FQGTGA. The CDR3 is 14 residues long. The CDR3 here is CASSLAGGTDTQYF. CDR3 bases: TGTGCCAGCAGCTTAGCGGGAGGGACAGATACGCAGTATTTT.

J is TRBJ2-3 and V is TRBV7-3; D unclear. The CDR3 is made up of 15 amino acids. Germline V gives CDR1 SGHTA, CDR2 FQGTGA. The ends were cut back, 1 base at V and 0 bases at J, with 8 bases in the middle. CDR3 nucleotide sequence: TGTGCCAGCAGCTTAAGCTCAGGCAGCACAGATACGCAGTATTTT. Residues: CASSLSSGSTDTQYF.

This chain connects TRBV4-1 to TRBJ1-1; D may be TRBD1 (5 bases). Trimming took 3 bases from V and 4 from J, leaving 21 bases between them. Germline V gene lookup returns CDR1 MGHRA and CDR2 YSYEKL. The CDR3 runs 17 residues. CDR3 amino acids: CASSQWGGSTPGTEAFF. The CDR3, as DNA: TGCGCCAGCAGCCAGTGGGGCGGATCTACACCGGGCACTGAAGCTTTCTTT.

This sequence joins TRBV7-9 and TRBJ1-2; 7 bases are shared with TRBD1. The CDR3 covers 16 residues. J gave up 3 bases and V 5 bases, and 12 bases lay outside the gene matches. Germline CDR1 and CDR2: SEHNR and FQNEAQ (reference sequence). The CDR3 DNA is TGTGCCAGCAGCACCCCCAACCCAGGGGGGCACTATGGCTACACCTTC. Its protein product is CASSTPNPGGHYGYTF.

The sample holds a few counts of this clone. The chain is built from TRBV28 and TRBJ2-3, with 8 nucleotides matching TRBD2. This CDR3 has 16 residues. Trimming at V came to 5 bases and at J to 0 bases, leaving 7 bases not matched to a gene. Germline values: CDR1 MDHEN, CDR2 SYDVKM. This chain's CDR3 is CASSPGGGSSTDTQYF. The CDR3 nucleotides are TGTGCCAGCAGTCCCGGCGGGGGGAGTAGCACAGATACGCAGTATTTT.

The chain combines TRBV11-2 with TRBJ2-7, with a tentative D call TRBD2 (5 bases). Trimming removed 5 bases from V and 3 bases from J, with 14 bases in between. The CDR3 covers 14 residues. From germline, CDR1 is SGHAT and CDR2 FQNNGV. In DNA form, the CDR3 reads TGTGCCAGCAGCCCACGACGGGGAAGCTACGAGCAGTACTTC. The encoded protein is CASSPRRGSYEQYF. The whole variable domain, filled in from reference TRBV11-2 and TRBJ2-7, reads EAGVAQSPRYKIIEKRQSVAFWCNPISGHATLYWYQQILGQGPKLLIQFQNNGVVDDSQLPKDRFSAERLKGVDSTLKIQPAKLEDSAVYLCASSPRRGSYEQYFGPGTRLTVT.

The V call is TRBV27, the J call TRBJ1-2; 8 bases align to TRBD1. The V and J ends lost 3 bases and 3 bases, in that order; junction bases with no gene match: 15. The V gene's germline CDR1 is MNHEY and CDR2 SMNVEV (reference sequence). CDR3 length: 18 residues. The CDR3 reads CASSFRRQGLSLDYGYTF. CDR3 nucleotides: TGTGCCAGCAGTTTCCGAAGACAGGGGTTAAGTTTGGACTATGGCTACACCTTC.